Listed here are 11 T cell receptor beta chains from one sample, sequenced in a study of beta chain features in type 1 diabetes. Study-level findings and limits: In every one of the four CD4+ subsets, TCRB CDR3s were moderately but significantly shorter in Type 1 diabetes patients.

The sequenced template was cDNA made from the entire isolated RNA. Profiling relied on immunoSEQ multiplex PCR, and the TCRdb table lists in-frame clones only, not all of them. The data contain a few hundred thousand clones, 13% to 15% of them singletons. The antigens for these receptors are not known. Sequencing was performed on naive CD4+ T cells from blood. These receptors were collected from a man aged 25 to 45 with type 1 diabetes.

The chain uses TRBV6-5 and TRBJ2-3; 8 positions agree with TRBD1. Germline values: CDR1 MNHEY, CDR2 SVGAGI. This CDR3 contains 13 residues. V shed 6 bases, J shed 5 bases, and the junction held 4 bases outside the gene matches. The CDR3 DNA sequence: TGTGCCAGCAGCAAACAGGGGGGAGATACGCAGTATTTT. Translating it yields CASSKQGGDTQYF.

This clone was counted a few times. This sequence joins TRBV7-2 and TRBJ1-5; 8 nucleotides line up with TRBD1. This CDR3 has 15 residues. CDR1 is SGHTA and CDR2 is FQGNSA in the germline V gene. The V segment lost 3 bases and the J segment 1 base; nucleotides outside the gene matches: 2. The CDR3 DNA is TGTGCCAGCAGCTTTCAGGGGGCGAGCAATCAGCCCCAGCATTTT. Protein sequence: CASSFQGASNQPQHF.

This clone has a handful of counts. This sequence joins TRBV25-1 and TRBJ2-3, with 8 nucleotides matching TRBD1. Germline values: CDR1 MGHDK, CDR2 SYGVNS. V lost 6 bases, J lost 5 bases, and 13 bases stayed unmatched. The CDR3 runs to 16 residues. CDR3 nucleotide sequence: TGTGCCAGCAGAGACACACCGGGACAGGAAGGAGATACGCAGTATTTT. It codes for CASRDTPGQEGDTQYF.

This clone has just a few counts. The chain employs TRBV6-6 and TRBJ2-1, with D possibly being TRBD2 (5 bases). The CDR3 runs 14 residues. Trimming pared 0 bases from V and 6 bases from J, leaving 9 bases between. In germline, CDR1 is MNHNY, CDR2 SVGAGI (reference sequence). The CDR3 protein is CASSYSLGANEQFF. The DNA for the CDR3 is TGTGCCAGCAGTTACTCCCTGGGAGCCAATGAGCAGTTCTTC.

This clone has just a few counts. V is TRBV4-2 and J is TRBJ2-7; 8 bases line up with TRBD1. This CDR3 has 14 residues. V dropped 0 bases and J dropped 4; count of bases not matched to a gene: 2. Germline CDR1 and CDR2: LGHNA and YNFKEQ. CDR3 sequence: CASSQENRGYEQYF. CDR3 nucleotides: TGTGCCAGCAGCCAAGAGAACAGGGGGTACGAGCAGTACTTC.

This sequence joins TRBV27 and TRBJ1-5; perhaps TRBD1 as D (6 bases). CDR1 is MNHEY and CDR2 is SMNVEV in the germline V gene (reference sequence). V lost 6 bases and J 6 bases, leaving 12 bases between the germline ends. The CDR3 is made up of 13 amino acids. The CDR3 nucleotides are TGTGCCAGCAGCCCTCGCAGGGGTCAGCCCCAGCATTTT. It specifies CASSPRRGQPQHF.

A few counts support this clone. The chain joins TRBV28 to TRBJ2-3, with a weak D call TRBD2 (5 bases). Germline V gives CDR1 MDHEN, CDR2 SYDVKM. V was trimmed by 6 bases and J by 4 bases, leaving 14 bases between them. The CDR3 loop spans 14 amino acids. The CDR3 loop is CASRPGLEPDTQYF. The CDR3 bases are TGTGCCAGCAGGCCCGGACTGGAGCCAGATACGCAGTATTTT.

This clone was detected a few times. The chain uses TRBV5-4 and TRBJ1-2; TRBD1 is a possible D gene (5 bases). Between the trimmed V and J ends, which lost 1 base and 8 bases, there was a span of 15 bases. This CDR3 has 14 residues. CDR1 SGHNT and CDR2 YYREEE come from the germline V gene (reference sequence). CDR3 protein: CASSLFGGFRGYTF. The CDR3 DNA reads as TGTGCCAGCAGCTTGTTCGGGGGATTTAGGGGCTACACCTTC.

This clone was counted a single time. V and J are TRBV28 and TRBJ2-6, with a weak D call TRBD2 (6 bases). The CDR3 covers 16 residues. Trimming removed 3 bases from V and 3 bases from J, with 12 bases in between. In germline, CDR1 is MDHEN, CDR2 SYDVKM. CDR3 coding DNA: TGTGCCAGCAGTTTTCCCGGGGGATTTGGGGCCAACGTCCTGACTTTC. Its protein product is CASSFPGGFGANVLTF.

This clone was seen more than once but under ten times. The chain combines TRBV28 with TRBJ1-2; perhaps TRBD1 as D (6 bases). V was clipped by 8 bases and J by 6 bases, with 13 bases between them. Germline assignment: CDR1 MDHEN and CDR2 SYDVKM. The CDR3 spans 12 residues. The CDR3 here is CASLQGGDGYTF. CDR3 DNA sequence: TGTGCCAGCCTACAGGGTGGGGATGGCTACACCTTC.

This clone turned up a few times. The chain has TRBV11-1 and TRBJ2-1; 9 positions match TRBD1. The germline gives CDR1 SGHAT, CDR2 FQDESV (reference sequence). Trimming at V came to 6 bases and at J to 7 bases, leaving 1 base not matched to a gene. The CDR3 runs 12 residues. The CDR3 DNA sequence: TGTGCCAGCAGGACAGGGGGGAATGAGCAGTTCTTC. It encodes CASRTGGNEQFF.